This T cell receptor (beta chain) was captured in a study of OX40 agonist ivuxolimab in advanced cancers. General study results and limits: Antigen specificity was not determined for the expanded peripheral T cells.

Some clones are missing from TCRdb's copy, which holds only in-frame ones; the method was immunoSEQ multiplex PCR. The repertoire holds tens of thousands of clones, around 79% seen once, with 9.5% to 13% in the top ten. With respect to this clone: Its antigen remains unknown.

The sequenced sample was CD4+ or CD8+ T cells sorted from blood, obtained in a trial of the OX40 agonist ivuxolimab. The TCR originated in an adult with an advanced solid tumor such as melanoma, head and neck, liver or kidney cancer.

The CDR3 loop reads CASSLVLAGTDTQYF. CDR3 bases: TGTGCCAGCAGCTTGGTGTTAGCGGGCACAGATACGCAGTATTTT. The genes are TRBV5-4 and TRBJ2-3; tentatively, D is TRBD2 (6 bases). From germline, CDR1 is SGHNT and CDR2 YYREEE (reference sequence). V was trimmed by 0 bases and J by 1 base, leaving 9 bases between them. CDR3 length equals 15 residues.